The T cell receptor beta chain under discussion was sequenced for a study of cytomegalovirus exposure and HLA in healthy donors. Findings of the study overall: Later findings reportedly placed an Asian-associated ancestry cluster below the roughly 700-donor mean for N-insertions. Segments of the TCR beta V type were, in most cases, productive about 87% or about 30% of the time in an earlier analysis. Later examination showed HLA-associated TCR beta chains had greater clonal expansion than equally common others.

PCR primers comprised 60 Vbeta and 13 Jbeta primers. In the study's own analysis: Later, an analysis found about 80 million unique TCR beta chains, and 8.5 million to 14 million of these were shared. The data were produced by immunoSEQ multiplex PCR, yet TCRdb's version contains in-frame clones alone and is incomplete. V, J and clone size were drawn from that table, and D and trimming were deduced from the DNA. This table has roughly 100,000 clones, 65% to 85% appearing once. The V end lost 3 bases, the J end lost 3 bases, and 22 bases lay between the germline ends. Germline CDR1 is SGDLS and CDR2 is YYNGEE. The CDR3 runs to 17 residues. With regard to this clone: Antigen unknown.

The source is a man aged 50 or older in good health and CMV-seropositive. Sequenced material: PBMCs. The rearrangement uses TRBV9 and TRBJ2-7; a possible D gene is TRBD2 (5 bases). The CDR3: CASSAGISSGLVYEQYF. The CDR3 DNA is TGTGCCAGCAGCGCCGGGATTAGCTCGGGATTGGTCTACGAGCAGTACTTC.